These T cell receptor beta chains were read from a single sample in a study of CD4 T cells in relation to SARS-CoV-2 and coronaviruses. Their antigen targets remain unknown. Profiling relied on immunoSEQ multiplex PCR, and the TCRdb table lists in-frame clones only, not all of them. Of 20,000 or so clones listed, approximately 81% are singletons. Sequenced: CD4+ T cells from PBMCs, cultured in vitro. These receptors were taken from a human donor in good health. Both conserved end residues are part of each CDR3. Each record gives: J gene, V gene, D gene, clone size, CDR3 DNA, CDR3 protein. A D gene is named only where the DNA matches it firmly. Clone size appears in some rows only: once, few, many, or a class for an expanded clone.

J: TRBJ2-7
V: TRBV3-1/TRBV3-2
D: NA
size: NA
DNA: TGTGCCAGCAGCCCCCCCCGGGGGCATCACTACGAGCAGTACTTC
CDR3: CASSPPRGHHYEQYF

J: TRBJ2-3
V: TRBV7-6
D: TRBD2
size: NA
DNA: TGTGCCAGCAGCGAAAGGACTAGCGGGGCGGATGGTACGCAGTATTTT
CDR3: CASSERTSGADGTQYF

J: TRBJ2-5
V: TRBV4-3
D: TRBD1
size: NA
DNA: TGCGCCAGCAGCCAAGAGCACAGGGGCCAAGAGACCCAGTACTTC
CDR3: CASSQEHRGQETQYF

J: TRBJ1-1
V: TRBV7-2
D: NA
size: NA
DNA: TGTGCCAGCAGCTTAATCCTTCAGGAAGCTTTCTTT
CDR3: CASSLILQEAFF

J: TRBJ1-3
V: TRBV3-1/TRBV3-2
D: NA
size: few
DNA: TGTGCCAGCAGACGGACACCCTACTCTGGAAACACCATATATTTT
CDR3: CASRRTPYSGNTIYF

J: TRBJ2-6
V: TRBV7-9
D: NA
size: NA
DNA: TGTGCCAGCAGCTCGCGGGGAAGTGGGGCCAACGTCCTGACTTTC
CDR3: CASSSRGSGANVLTF

J: TRBJ2-2
V: TRBV3-1/TRBV3-2
D: TRBD2
size: NA
DNA: TGTGCCAGCAGCTCCATAGCGGGAGCGGCCGGGGAGCTGTTTTTT
CDR3: CASSSIAGAAGELFF

J: TRBJ2-7
V: TRBV12-2
D: NA
size: NA
DNA: TGTGCAAGTCGCCTATTTAGGGCAAACGAGCAGTACTTC
CDR3: CASRLFRANEQYF

J: TRBJ1-6
V: TRBV9
D: NA
size: once
DNA: TGTGCCAGCAGCGCCACAGGGATTTCACCCCTCCACTTT
CDR3: CASSATGISPLHF

J: TRBJ2-7
V: TRBV27
D: NA
size: NA
DNA: TGTGCCAGCAGTTTAGGGTTCGGGATCGGCTACGAGCAGTACTTC
CDR3: CASSLGFGIGYEQYF

J: TRBJ2-1
V: TRBV16
D: TRBD2
size: few
DNA: TGTGCCAGCAGCCAATCTAGCGGGAAATACAATGAGCAGTTCTTC
CDR3: CASSQSSGKYNEQFF

J: TRBJ2-1
V: TRBV6-6
D: NA
size: NA
DNA: TGTGCCAGCAGTTACCTTGGAACGAATGAGCAGTTCTTC
CDR3: CASSYLGTNEQFF

J: TRBJ2-5
V: TRBV5-1
D: NA
size: NA
DNA: TGCGCCAGCGGATGGAGGAGCCCGGGCCAAGAGACCCAGTACTTC
CDR3: CASGWRSPGQETQYF

J: TRBJ2-3
V: TRBV5-1
D: NA
size: NA
DNA: TGCGCCAGCAGCTTGGCTCTGGGACGGGGGGCCACAGATACGCAGTATTTT
CDR3: CASSLALGRGATDTQYF

J: TRBJ1-1
V: TRBV11-2
D: NA
size: NA
DNA: TGTGCCAGCAGCAAACGGCCGGAGAACACTGAAGCTTTCTTT
CDR3: CASSKRPENTEAFF

J: TRBJ2-1
V: TRBV23-1
D: NA
size: once
DNA: TGCGCCAGCAGTCAATCCTACTTACGGCTCCCGGAGTACAATGAGCAGTTCTTC
CDR3: CASSQSYLRLPEYNEQFF

J: TRBJ1-5
V: TRBV5-1
D: TRBD1
size: NA
DNA: TGCGCCAGCAGCGAGACAGGGTTCGAGCAGCCCCAGCATTTT
CDR3: CASSETGFEQPQHF

J: TRBJ2-2
V: TRBV5-1
D: NA
size: few
DNA: TGCGCCAGCAGCTTGAACTCAGGCCACCTAAGCACCGGGGAGCTGTTTTTT
CDR3: CASSLNSGHLSTGELFF

J: TRBJ2-2
V: TRBV7-2
D: NA
size: NA
DNA: TGTGCCAGCAGCTACCGTAGCGGCGCCCGGAACACCGGGGAGCTGTTTTTT
CDR3: CASSYRSGARNTGELFF

J: TRBJ1-1
V: TRBV7-3
D: NA
size: few
DNA: TGTGCCAGCAGCTTAACGGGGAGTTCCTTCAACGAAGCTTTCTTT
CDR3: CASSLTGSSFNEAFF

J: TRBJ1-5
V: TRBV6-5
D: TRBD1
size: NA
DNA: TGTGCCAGCAGCATAACAGGGGGCAATCAGCCCCAGCATTTT
CDR3: CASSITGGNQPQHF

J: TRBJ2-7
V: TRBV9
D: TRBD1
size: NA
DNA: TGTGCCAGCAGCGTAGCGGGACAGGACTCCTACGAGCAGTACTTC
CDR3: CASSVAGQDSYEQYF

J: TRBJ2-2
V: TRBV6-2/TRBV6-3
D: NA
size: NA
DNA: TGTGCCAGCAGTCATTTTAGGGAGAACACCGGGGAGCTGTTTTTT
CDR3: CASSHFRENTGELFF

J: TRBJ2-6
V: TRBV7-6
D: NA
size: NA
DNA: TGTGCCAGCAGCTTCGGGGACACCTCTGGGGCCAACGTCCTGACTTTC
CDR3: CASSFGDTSGANVLTF

J: TRBJ2-3
V: TRBV5-1
D: TRBD2
size: NA
DNA: TGCGCCAGCAGCTTGGAACTAGCGGGAGGCGGCACAGATACGCAGTATTTT
CDR3: CASSLELAGGGTDTQYF

J: TRBJ2-5
V: TRBV7-6
D: NA
size: NA
DNA: TGTGCCAGCAGCTTAAAGCACCCCGGGACACCCCGGGAGACCCAGTACTTC
CDR3: CASSLKHPGTPRETQYF

J: TRBJ2-3
V: TRBV5-8
D: TRBD2
size: NA
DNA: TGTGCCAGCAGCCCTGGACTAGCTTCCACATCAGATACGCAGTATTTT
CDR3: CASSPGLASTSDTQYF

J: TRBJ1-5
V: TRBV27
D: NA
size: NA
DNA: TGTGCCAGCAGTACCTCCGGGACGGTAGGCAATCAGCCCCAGCATTTT
CDR3: CASSTSGTVGNQPQHF

J: TRBJ2-5
V: TRBV30
D: NA
size: NA
DNA: TGTGCCTGGACCTCCCCCGGGGTGCGGACCCAGTACTTC
CDR3: CAWTSPGVRTQYF

J: TRBJ1-5
V: TRBV29-1
D: NA
size: NA
DNA: TGCAGCGTTGGTGACAGCCTCAATCAGCCCCAGCATTTT
CDR3: CSVGDSLNQPQHF